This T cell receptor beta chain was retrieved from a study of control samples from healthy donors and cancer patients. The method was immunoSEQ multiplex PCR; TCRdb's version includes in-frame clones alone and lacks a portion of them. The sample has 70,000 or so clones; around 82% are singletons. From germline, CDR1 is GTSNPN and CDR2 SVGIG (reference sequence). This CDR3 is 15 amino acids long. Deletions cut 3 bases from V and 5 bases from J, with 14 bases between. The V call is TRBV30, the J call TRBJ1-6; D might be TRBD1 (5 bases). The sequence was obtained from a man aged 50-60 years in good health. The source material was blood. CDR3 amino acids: CAWRPRGSNNSPLHF. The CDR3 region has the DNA TGTGCCTGGAGGCCCCGGGGGAGCAATAATTCACCCCTCCACTTT.